This record concerns one T cell receptor (beta chain) sequence. This table comes from immunoSEQ multiplex PCR, and its TCRdb copy is limited to in-frame clones, with some not included. The sample contains approximately 32,000 clones, around 90% of which appear only once. This entry belongs to a study of T cell changes during pregnancy in multiple sclerosis. CDR1 is MNHEY, CDR2 SMNVEV, per germline (reference sequence). V lost 3 bases and J lost 0, with 12 bases in between. The CDR3 extends over 17 amino acids. Here the sequenced sample was peripheral blood, taken in the third trimester of pregnancy. The genes are TRBV27 and TRBJ1-6; the D gene is possibly TRBD1 (5 bases). The sequence was obtained from a female donor in good health, enrolled as a control in a pregnancy study. In DNA form, the CDR3 reads TGTGCCAGCAGTTTCCAGGGTGCTAGCTCCTATAATTCACCCCTCCACTTT. It codes for CASSFQGASSYNSPLHF.